This record covers a single T cell receptor (beta chain). Germline V CDR1 and CDR2: LGHDT, YNNKEL (reference sequence). V lost 0 bases and J lost 7; bases outside the gene matches: 6. This CDR3 comprises 15 residues. This specimen comes from a study of blood T cell repertoires in COVID-19. As for the study in general: Collection of acute and convalescent COVID-19 samples took place in the United States, Italy and Spain. T cells, B-cell-depleted T cells, or PBMCs provided the cDNA or gDNA that served as material.

Per the study methods: Estimates of nucleated cell counts were drawn from the amplification of reference gene primers. Produced via immunoSEQ multiplex PCR; TCRdb's table is partial and in-frame only. The DNA was the basis for D and trimming; V, J and clone size are from that table. The sample contains 200,000 to 300,000 clones, 83% of which appear only once. The TCR sequence derives from a human donor in a cohort sampled during active COVID-19. The V gene is TRBV3-1 (or the pseudogene TRBV3-2), the J gene TRBJ2-3; TRBD2 matches at 8 bases. The sequenced sample was peripheral blood. The CDR3: CASSQDLLAANTQYF. In DNA form, the CDR3 reads TGTGCCAGCAGCCAAGATCTACTAGCGGCCAATACGCAGTATTTT.